This TCR beta chain derives from a study of cytomegalovirus exposure and HLA in healthy donors. Primers: 60 Vbeta forward and 13 Jbeta reverse. The method was immunoSEQ multiplex PCR; TCRdb's version includes in-frame clones alone and lacks a portion of them. The top ten clones hold over 1.1% of a sample with some 150,000 clones, 60% to 80% of them seen once. Trimming took off 5 bases at V and 2 bases at J, with 14 bases between the two ends. From germline, CDR1 is SGHNT and CDR2 YENEEA. The CDR3 loop spans 15 amino acids. The rearrangement links TRBV11-3 to TRBJ2-3; D is perhaps TRBD2 (5 bases). This sequence originates from a man between 60 and 70 years old in good health and CMV-seronegative. The sequenced material came from PBMCs. For the CDR3, the DNA is TGTGCCAGCAGCCCCGGTCGGGGAGACACAGATACGCAGTATTTT. Encoded protein: CASSPGRGDTDTQYF.